This T cell receptor beta chain was sequenced for a study of cytomegalovirus exposure and HLA in healthy donors. Study-wide context: Within an early data release were around 80 million unique TCRs drawn from HLA-typed donors. Study observations and caveats: Highest at DRB1 and lowest at HLA-C, TCR association rates differed among HLA loci in a later analysis.

No record exists of this donor's CMV serostatus. Vbeta (60) and Jbeta (13) primers were used in the PCR. The repertoire was sequenced with immunoSEQ multiplex PCR; TCRdb's copy has only in-frame clones and lacks some. The sample shows about 180,000 clones, approximately 78% of them seen only once. The CDR3 is 12 residues long. Germline CDR1 SGDLS, CDR2 YYNGEE. The germline V and J ends were trimmed by 0 bases and 5 bases, with 4 bases remaining between them. Concerning this clone itself: No antigen is known for it.

The TCR originated in a human donor in good health. Sequenced sample: PBMCs. This chain joins TRBV9 and TRBJ2-3; no clear D gene. The CDR3 bases are TGTGCCAGCAGCGTAGGAGGAGATACGCAGTATTTT. The encoded protein is CASSVGGDTQYF.